This entry lists 13 T cell receptor beta chains sequenced from one sample in a study of shared clonotypes between healthy human individuals. Profiled with immunoSEQ multiplex PCR; TCRdb holds only in-frame clones, not every one. This repertoire shows hundreds of thousands of clones, 73% found once; its top ten account for around 1.8%. Material: memory CD4+ T cells sorted from blood. Specified subset: CD45RA-negative fraction. Every receptor here comes from a woman in her 30s in good health.

This chain connects TRBV7-9 to TRBJ1-4; 8 nucleotides line up with TRBD1. Per germline, CDR1 SEHNR and CDR2 FQNEAQ (reference sequence). V lost 5 bases and J lost 8; bases outside the gene matches: 10. The CDR3 totals 15 residues. For the CDR3, the DNA is TGTGCCAGCAGCGATACGACAGGGGCCGGGGAAAAACTGTTTTTT. The encoded protein is CASSDTTGAGEKLFF.

To note about this clone: It differs at one base from a far larger clone, so likely a read error. The V and J genes are TRBV7-9 and TRBJ1-1; D may be TRBD1 (6 bases). The ends were cut back, 5 bases at V and 1 base at J, with 8 bases in the middle. The CDR3 length is 13 residues. CDR1 and CDR2 (germline): SEHNR, FQNEAQ (reference sequence). CDR3 sequence reads: CASSKTGNTEAFF. The CDR3 coding sequence is TGTGCCAGCAGCAAGACAGGGAACACTGAAGCTTTCTTT.

The table lists this clone with a count of one. The chain is built from TRBV11-2 and TRBJ1-5, with D unclear. Germline values: CDR1 SGHAT, CDR2 FQNNGV. The germline V and J ends were trimmed by 4 bases and 3 bases, with 7 bases remaining between them. This CDR3 has 13 residues. DNA of the CDR3: TGTGCCAGCAGCTCCAACAACAATCAGCCCCAGCATTTT. It encodes CASSSNNNQPQHF.

This clone has just a few counts. A much larger clone is a single base away; this may be a read error. This rearrangement joins TRBV5-1 to TRBJ2-2; tentative D call: TRBD1 (6 bases). This CDR3 comprises 14 residues. Trimming removed 4 bases at V and 2 bases at J, with 9 bases between. Germline CDR1 reads SGHRS; CDR2 reads YFSETQ. The CDR3 sequence: CASSPGTNTGELFF. CDR3 in DNA: TGCGCCAGCAGCCCCGGGACAAACACCGGGGAGCTGTTTTTT.

The gene calls are TRBV19 and TRBJ2-5; D possibly matches TRBD1 or TRBD2 (5 bases each). Per germline, CDR1 LNHDA and CDR2 SQIVND (reference sequence). V was clipped by 7 bases and J by 0 bases, with 21 bases between them. The CDR3 consists of 17 residues. The CDR3 coding sequence is TGTGCCAGTACCGGAATTCGGGACGTTCGACACCAAGAGACCCAGTACTTC. Translating gives CASTGIRDVRHQETQYF.

V and J are TRBV10-3 and TRBJ2-3, with 7 bases that match TRBD2. The trim removed 3 bases at V and 0 bases at J, leaving 6 bases unmatched. CDR3 size: 16 residues. Germline values: CDR1 ENHRY, CDR2 SYGVKD. CDR3 in amino acids: CAISDFSGSSTDTQYF. CDR3 nucleotide sequence: TGTGCCATCAGTGATTTTAGCGGGTCGAGCACAGATACGCAGTATTTT.

V gene TRBV9 combines with J gene TRBJ2-1, with D perhaps matching TRBD1 (5 bases). V was clipped by 4 bases and J by 9 bases, with 14 bases between them. CDR3 length: 13 amino acids. Per germline, CDR1 SGDLS and CDR2 YYNGEE. CDR3 region: CASSPLGPREQFF. CDR3 coding DNA: TGTGCCAGCAGCCCTCTGGGGCCACGTGAGCAGTTCTTC.

This clone was seen only once. The chain employs TRBV7-6 and TRBJ2-7; 10 nucleotides line up with TRBD2. The CDR3 totals 17 residues. Germline trimming cut 5 bases from V and 7 bases from J; bases unmatched to any gene: 17. Germline V gene data show CDR1 as SGHVS and CDR2 as FNYEAQ. CDR3 protein: CASSPLGGAGGIGEQYF. The CDR3 DNA reads TGTGCCAGCAGCCCCCTTGGTGGAGCGGGAGGGATTGGGGAGCAGTACTTC.

The chain employs TRBV10-2 and TRBJ2-7, with TRBD1 matching 9 bases. Germline-derived CDR1 and CDR2 are WSHSY and SAAADI. The CDR3 sequence is 14 residues long. Losses at the gene ends were 7 bases for V and 4 bases for J; bases not matched to a gene: 8. The CDR3 loop is CASTDTGGSYEQYF. The CDR3 nucleotides read TGCGCCAGCACCGACACAGGGGGCTCTTACGAGCAGTACTTC.

In its sample, this clone was seen once. The chain carries TRBV6-1 and TRBJ1-1, with a weak D call TRBD1 (5 bases). Trimming pared 8 bases from V and 1 base from J, leaving 11 bases between. This CDR3 is built from 13 residues. Germline V CDR1 and CDR2: MNHNS, SASEGT. This chain's CDR3 is CASGAGENTEAFF. CDR3 nucleotides: TGTGCCAGCGGGGCGGGGGAGAACACTGAAGCTTTCTTT.

Written as DNA, the CDR3 is TGTGCCTGCCGCCAGACCCGCTATGGCTACACCTTC. Its translation is CACRQTRYGYTF. The V call is TRBV28, the J call TRBJ1-2; D gene ambiguous. In germline, CDR1 is MDHEN, CDR2 SYDVKM. This CDR3 is 12 amino acids long. The V gene lost 11 bases and the J gene lost 4 bases, with 14 bases spanning the gap.

The chain uses TRBV2 and TRBJ2-1, with D maybe TRBD1 (7 bases). Germline assignment: CDR1 SNHLY and CDR2 FYNNEI. The V gene lost 8 bases and the J gene lost 6 bases, with 14 bases spanning the gap. The CDR3 spans 13 residues. The CDR3: CASEGAGGNEQFF. CDR3 coding DNA: TGTGCCAGCGAGGGGGCCGGGGGCAATGAGCAGTTCTTC.

This sequence joins TRBV28 and TRBJ1-3, with a possible D match to TRBD1 (5 bases). The CDR3 loop spans 16 amino acids. Between the trimmed V and J ends, which lost 7 bases and 5 bases, there was a span of 21 bases. Germline CDR1 is MDHEN and CDR2 is SYDVKM. The CDR3: CASIPSRGAPRNTIYF. Written as DNA, the CDR3 is TGTGCCAGCATCCCTTCGAGAGGGGCTCCGAGAAACACCATATATTTT.